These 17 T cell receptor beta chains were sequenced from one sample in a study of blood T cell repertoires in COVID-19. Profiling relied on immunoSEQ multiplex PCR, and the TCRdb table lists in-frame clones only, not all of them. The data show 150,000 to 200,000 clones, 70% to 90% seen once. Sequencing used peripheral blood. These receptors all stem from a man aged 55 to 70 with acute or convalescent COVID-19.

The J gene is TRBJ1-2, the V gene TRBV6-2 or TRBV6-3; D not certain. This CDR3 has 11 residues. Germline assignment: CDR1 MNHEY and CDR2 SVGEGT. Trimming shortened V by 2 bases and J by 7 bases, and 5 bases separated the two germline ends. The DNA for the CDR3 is TGTGCCAGCAGTTACCCCGGTGGCTACACCTTC. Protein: CASSYPGGYTF.

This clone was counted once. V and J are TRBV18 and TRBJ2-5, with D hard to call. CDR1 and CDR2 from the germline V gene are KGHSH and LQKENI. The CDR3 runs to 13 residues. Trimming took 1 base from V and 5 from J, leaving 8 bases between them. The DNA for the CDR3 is TGTGCCAGCTCACCACTAGTTCTGGAGACCCAGTACTTC. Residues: CASSPLVLETQYF.

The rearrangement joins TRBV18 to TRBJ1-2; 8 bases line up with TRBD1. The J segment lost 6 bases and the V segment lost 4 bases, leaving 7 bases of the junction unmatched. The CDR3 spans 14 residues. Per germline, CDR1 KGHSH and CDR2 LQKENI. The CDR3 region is CASSLDRGGDGYTF. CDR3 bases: TGTGCCAGCTCACTCGACAGGGGAGGCGATGGCTACACCTTC.

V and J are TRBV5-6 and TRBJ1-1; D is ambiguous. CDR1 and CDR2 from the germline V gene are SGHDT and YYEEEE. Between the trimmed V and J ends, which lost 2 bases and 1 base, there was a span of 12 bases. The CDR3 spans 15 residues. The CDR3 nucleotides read TGTGCCAGCAGCTTACGAGGCCTCGGGAACACTGAAGCTTTCTTT. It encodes CASSLRGLGNTEAFF.

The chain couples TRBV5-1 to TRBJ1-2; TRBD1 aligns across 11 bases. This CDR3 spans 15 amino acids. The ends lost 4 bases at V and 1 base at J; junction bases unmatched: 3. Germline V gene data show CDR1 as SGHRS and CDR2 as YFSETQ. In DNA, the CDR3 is TGCGCCAGCAGCCCGGGGACAGGGGGTAACTATGGCTACACCTTC. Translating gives CASSPGTGGNYGYTF.

The CDR3 is CASSYQMNTEAFF. In DNA, the CDR3 is TGTGCCAGCAGTTATCAAATGAACACTGAAGCTTTCTTT. The rearrangement links TRBV27 to TRBJ1-1; D remains ambiguous. Germline V gene sequence: CDR1 MNHEY, CDR2 SMNVEV (reference sequence). The CDR3 extends over 13 amino acids. Trimming took 4 bases from V and 0 from J, leaving 6 bases between them.

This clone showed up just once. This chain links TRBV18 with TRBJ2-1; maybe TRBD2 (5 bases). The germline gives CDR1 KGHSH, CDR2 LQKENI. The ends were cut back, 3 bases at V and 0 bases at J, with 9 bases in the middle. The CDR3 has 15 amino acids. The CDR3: CASSPRGYSYNEQFF. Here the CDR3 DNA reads TGTGCCAGCTCACCTCGGGGATACTCCTACAATGAGCAGTTCTTC.

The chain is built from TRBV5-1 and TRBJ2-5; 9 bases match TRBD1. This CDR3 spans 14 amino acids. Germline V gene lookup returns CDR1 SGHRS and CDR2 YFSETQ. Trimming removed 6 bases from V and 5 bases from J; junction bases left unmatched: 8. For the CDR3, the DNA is TGCGCCAGCACGAAGGGGACAGGGAGGGAGACCCAGTACTTC. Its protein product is CASTKGTGRETQYF.

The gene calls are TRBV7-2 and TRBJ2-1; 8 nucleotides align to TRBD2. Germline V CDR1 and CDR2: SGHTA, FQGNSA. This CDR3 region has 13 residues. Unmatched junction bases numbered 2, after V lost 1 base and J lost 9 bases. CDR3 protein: CASSLGTSTEQFF. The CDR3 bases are TGTGCCAGCAGCTTAGGGACTAGCACTGAGCAGTTCTTC.

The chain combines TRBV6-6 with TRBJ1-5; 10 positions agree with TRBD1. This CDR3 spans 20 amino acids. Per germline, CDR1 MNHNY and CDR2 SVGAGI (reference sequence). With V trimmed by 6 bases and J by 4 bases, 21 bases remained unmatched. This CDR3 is CASRRYGPGTGAFLNQPQHF. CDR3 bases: TGTGCCAGCAGACGATATGGGCCCGGGACAGGGGCCTTCCTTAATCAGCCCCAGCATTTT.

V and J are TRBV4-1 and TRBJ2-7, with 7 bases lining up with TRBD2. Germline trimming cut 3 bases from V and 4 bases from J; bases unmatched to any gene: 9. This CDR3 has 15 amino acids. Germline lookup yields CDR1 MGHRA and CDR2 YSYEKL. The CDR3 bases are TGCGCCAGCAGCCAGGGGGTGGGAGGGGTGTACGAGCAGTACTTC. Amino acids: CASSQGVGGVYEQYF.

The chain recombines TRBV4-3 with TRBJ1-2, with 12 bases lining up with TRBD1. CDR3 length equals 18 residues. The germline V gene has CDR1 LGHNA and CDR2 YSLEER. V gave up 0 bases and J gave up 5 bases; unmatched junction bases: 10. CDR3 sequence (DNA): TGCGCCAGCAGCCAAGATCTTGGGACAGGGGGCCTATGGTATGGCTACACCTTC. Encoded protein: CASSQDLGTGGLWYGYTF.

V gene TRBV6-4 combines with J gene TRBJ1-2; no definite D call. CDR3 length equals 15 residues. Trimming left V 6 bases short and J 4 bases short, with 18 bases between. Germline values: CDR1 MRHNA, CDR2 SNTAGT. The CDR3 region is CASSPVPGGTYGYTF. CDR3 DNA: TGTGCCAGCAGCCCTGTTCCGGGAGGTACCTATGGCTACACCTTC.

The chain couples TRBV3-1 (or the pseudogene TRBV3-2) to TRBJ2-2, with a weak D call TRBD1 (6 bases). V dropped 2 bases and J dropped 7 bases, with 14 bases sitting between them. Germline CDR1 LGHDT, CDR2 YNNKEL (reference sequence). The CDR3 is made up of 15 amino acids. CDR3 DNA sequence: TGTGCCAGCAGCCAATTTTCAGGGGTTGACGGGGAGCTGTTTTTT. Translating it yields CASSQFSGVDGELFF.

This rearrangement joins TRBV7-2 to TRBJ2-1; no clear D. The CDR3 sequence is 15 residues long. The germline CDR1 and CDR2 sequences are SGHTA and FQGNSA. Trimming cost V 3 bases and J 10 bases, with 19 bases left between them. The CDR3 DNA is TGTGCCAGCAGCTTCCGACGCGGCGTGTCAGAGGAGCAGTTCTTC. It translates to CASSFRRGVSEEQFF.

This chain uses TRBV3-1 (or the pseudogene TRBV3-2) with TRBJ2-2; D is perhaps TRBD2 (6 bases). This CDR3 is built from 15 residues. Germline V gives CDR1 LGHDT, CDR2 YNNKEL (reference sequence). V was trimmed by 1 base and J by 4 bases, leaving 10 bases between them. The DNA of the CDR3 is TGTGCCAGCAGCCAAGGGGGGGATGGCACCGGGGAGCTGTTTTTT. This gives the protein CASSQGGDGTGELFF.

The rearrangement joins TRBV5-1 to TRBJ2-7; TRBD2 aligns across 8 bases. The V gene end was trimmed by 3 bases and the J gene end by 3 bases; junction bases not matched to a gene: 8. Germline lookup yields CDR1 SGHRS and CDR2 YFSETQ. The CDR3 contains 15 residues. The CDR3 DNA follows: TGCGCCAGCAGCTCGGGGGGCACTAGCGGCTACGAGCAGTACTTC. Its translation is CASSSGGTSGYEQYF.